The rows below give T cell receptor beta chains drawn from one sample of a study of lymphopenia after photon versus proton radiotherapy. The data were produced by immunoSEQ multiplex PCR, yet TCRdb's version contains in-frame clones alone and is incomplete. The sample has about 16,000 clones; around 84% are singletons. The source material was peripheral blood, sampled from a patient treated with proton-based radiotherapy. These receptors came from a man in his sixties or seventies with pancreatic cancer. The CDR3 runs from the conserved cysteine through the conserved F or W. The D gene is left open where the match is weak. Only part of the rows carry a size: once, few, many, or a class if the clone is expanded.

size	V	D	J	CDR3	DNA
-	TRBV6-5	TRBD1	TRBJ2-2	CASKRDRDIVELFF	TGTGCCAGCAAAAGGGACAGGGACATTGTGGAGCTGTTTTTT
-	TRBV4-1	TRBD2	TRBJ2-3	CASSHLRRGLAGEADTQYF	TGCGCCAGCAGCCACCTAAGGCGGGGACTAGCGGGAGAGGCAGATACGCAGTATTTT
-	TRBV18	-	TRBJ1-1	CASSPGWRGSREAFF	TGTGCCAGCTCACCCGGTTGGAGGGGGAGTAGGGAGGCTTTCTTT
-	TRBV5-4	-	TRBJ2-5	CASSLRRFETQYF	TGTGCCAGCAGCCTCCGGCGATTTGAGACCCAGTACTTC
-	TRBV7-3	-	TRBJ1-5	CASHNYVDSSNQPQHF	TGTGCCAGCCATAATTACGTAGACAGTAGCAATCAGCCCCAGCATTTT
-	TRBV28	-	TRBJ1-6	CASRGPNSPLHF	TGTGCCAGCAGGGGCCCCAATTCACCCCTCCACTTT
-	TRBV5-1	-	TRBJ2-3	CASSWTISTDTQYF	TGCGCCAGCAGCTGGACAATTAGCACAGATACGCAGTATTTT
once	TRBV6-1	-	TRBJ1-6	CASSEGRGGNSPLHF	TGTGCCAGCAGTGAAGGGCGGGGGGGCAATTCACCCCTCCACTTT
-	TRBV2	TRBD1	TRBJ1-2	CASSGDRVDGYTF	TGTGCCAGCAGTGGGGACAGGGTGGATGGCTACACCTTC
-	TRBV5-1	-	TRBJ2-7	CASSSGTRYEQYF	TGCGCCAGCAGCTCCGGGACTCGGTACGAGCAGTACTTC
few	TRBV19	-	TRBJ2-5	CASSIWSDQETQYF	TGTGCCAGTAGTATTTGGTCAGACCAAGAGACCCAGTACTTC
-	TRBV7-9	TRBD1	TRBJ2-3	CASSLVGTGVSDTQYF	TGTGCCAGCAGCTTAGTAGGGACAGGGGTATCAGATACGCAGTATTTT
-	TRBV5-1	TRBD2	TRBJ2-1	CASSLASTTSGYNEQFF	TGCGCCAGCAGCTTGGCGTCTACGACTAGCGGGTACAATGAGCAGTTCTTC
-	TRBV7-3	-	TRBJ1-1	CASSYKNTEAFF	TGTGCCAGCAGCTACAAAAACACTGAAGCTTTCTTT
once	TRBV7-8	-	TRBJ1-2	CASSLTGKRGYTF	TGTGCCAGCAGCTTAACAGGGAAGCGTGGCTACACCTTC
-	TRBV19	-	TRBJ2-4	CASRSSAGDPQVKNIQYF	TGTGCCAGTAGATCGTCGGCAGGGGACCCGCAGGTCAAAAACATTCAGTACTTC
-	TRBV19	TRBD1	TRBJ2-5	CASSFTGGTEAQYF	TGTGCCAGTAGTTTCACAGGGGGTACCGAGGCCCAGTACTTC
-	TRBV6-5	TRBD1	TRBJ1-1	CASSLGTGENTEAFF	TGTGCCAGCAGTCTAGGGACAGGGGAAAACACTGAAGCTTTCTTT